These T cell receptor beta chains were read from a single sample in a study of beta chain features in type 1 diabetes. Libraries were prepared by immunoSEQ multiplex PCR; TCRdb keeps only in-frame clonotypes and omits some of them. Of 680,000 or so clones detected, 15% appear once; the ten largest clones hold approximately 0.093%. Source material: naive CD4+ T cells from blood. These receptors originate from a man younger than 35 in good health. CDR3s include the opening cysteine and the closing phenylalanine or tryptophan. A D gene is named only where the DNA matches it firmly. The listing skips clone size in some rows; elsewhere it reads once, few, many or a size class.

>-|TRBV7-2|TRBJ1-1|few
TGTGCCAGCAGCTTAGCAAACACCCTGAACACTGAAGCTTTCTTT
CASSLANTLNTEAFF
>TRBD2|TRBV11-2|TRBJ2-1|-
TGTGCCAGCAGCTCCCGGGGGGGTAGTTACAATGAGCAGTTCTTC
CASSSRGGSYNEQFF
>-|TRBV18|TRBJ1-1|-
TGTGCCAGCTCACCACGGGGGGGCACGAACACTGAAGCTTTCTTT
CASSPRGGTNTEAFF
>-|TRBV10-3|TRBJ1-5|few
TGTGCCATCAGTGATGGAGGACAGCCCCAGCATTTT
CAISDGGQPQHF
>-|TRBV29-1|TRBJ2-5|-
TGCAGCGTGGCTCTAACCGGTCTTCGTGACTTC
CSVALTGLRDF
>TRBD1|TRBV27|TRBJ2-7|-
TGTGCCAGCAGTCCAGGGGGTGTAGGAGTAGGGGGCGGCTCCTCCTACGAGCAGTACTTC
CASSPGGVGVGGGSSYEQYF
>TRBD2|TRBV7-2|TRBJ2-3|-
TGTGCCAGCAGCTCCAGGACTAGCGGGAGTAGGTCAGATACGCAGTATTTT
CASSSRTSGSRSDTQYF
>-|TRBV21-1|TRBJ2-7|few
TGTGCCAGCAGCACCGAGGCTGGAACACCGACCTACGAGCAGTACTTC
CASSTEAGTPTYEQYF
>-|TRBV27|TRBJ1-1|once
TGTGCCAGCAGTTGGGGGTCCTCAGGGGACACTGAAGCTTTCTTT
CASSWGSSGDTEAFF
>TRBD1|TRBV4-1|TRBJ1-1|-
TGCGCCAGCAGGCATCCGGGACAGGAAGCTTTCTTT
CASRHPGQEAFF
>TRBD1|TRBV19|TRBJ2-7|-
TGTGCCAGTAGCACCCGACAGGGTAGCTCCTACGAGCAGTACTTC
CASSTRQGSSYEQYF
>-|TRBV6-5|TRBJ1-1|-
TGTGCCACAATAGAAGGGGGGATGGCTGAAGCTTTCTTT
CATIEGGMAEAFF
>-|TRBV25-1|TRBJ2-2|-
TGTGCCAGCGCCGGGGCGGGGCTGGGGGCCGGGGAGCTGTTTTTT
CASAGAGLGAGELFF
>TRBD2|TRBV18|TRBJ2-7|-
TGTGCCAGCTCATCTTTAAGCGGGGGGCTGTCCTACGAGCAGTACTTC
CASSSLSGGLSYEQYF
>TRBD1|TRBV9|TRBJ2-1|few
TGTGCCAGCAGCCCACAGGGGGTCTACAATGAGCAGTTCTTC
CASSPQGVYNEQFF
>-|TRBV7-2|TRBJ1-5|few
TGTGCCAGCAGCATAACAGGGACCATTGGCAATCAGCCCCAGCATTTT
CASSITGTIGNQPQHF
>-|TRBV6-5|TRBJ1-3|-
TGTGCCAGCAGCCACCCAGCCTCCTCTGGAAACACCATATATTTT
CASSHPASSGNTIYF
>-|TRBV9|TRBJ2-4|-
TGTGCCAGCAGCCTGGATCAGGGTGAAGACATTCAGTACTTC
CASSLDQGEDIQYF
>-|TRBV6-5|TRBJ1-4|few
TGTGCCAGCTCCCGTTGGCAGGATGAAAAACTGTTTTTT
CASSRWQDEKLFF
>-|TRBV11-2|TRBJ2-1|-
TGTGCCAGCAGCTTAGAGGGCCCCCTACGGCTCAACTACAATGAGCAGTTCTTC
CASSLEGPLRLNYNEQFF
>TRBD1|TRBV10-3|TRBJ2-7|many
TGTGCCATCAGTGCCCTGACAGGGGGAGGGCGCGAGCAGTACTTC
CAISALTGGGREQYF
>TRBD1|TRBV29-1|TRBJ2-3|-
TGCAGCGTTGAAACAGGGGGGCGGGATACGCAGTATTTT
CSVETGGRDTQYF
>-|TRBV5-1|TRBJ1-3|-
TGCGCCAGCAGCTTGGACAGTTCTACTGGAAACACCATATATTTT
CASSLDSSTGNTIYF
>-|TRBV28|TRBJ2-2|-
TGTGCCAGCAGTTTACCTGGACTATCGGGGAACACCGGGGAGCTGTTTTTT
CASSLPGLSGNTGELFF
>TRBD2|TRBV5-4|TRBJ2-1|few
TGTGCCAGCAGCTTACCGGGACTAGGAGGCAATGAGCAGTTCTTC
CASSLPGLGGNEQFF